This TCR beta chain appears in the sequencing data of a study of early T cells in non-severe SARS-CoV-2 infection. Unique molecular identifier tags were affixed to discrete cDNA molecules. TCRdb reprocessed the 5' RACE reads with MiXCR, giving one entry per CDR3 protein. The sample lists about 45,000 distinct CDR3 sequences; around a tenth were seen once. The table lists this clonotype with many counts. Antigen: not known. Study observations and caveats: The study's VDJdb matching favored anti-spike CD8 responses and missed private and CD4 specificities.

The CDR3 is 15 residues long. Germline CDR1 and CDR2: SGHTA and FQGNSA. With 1 base removed from V and 5 bases from J, the gap between germline ends came to 12 bases. Sequencing was performed on whole blood. The TCR was taken from an adult who was a healthcare worker with PCR-confirmed SARS-CoV-2 infection or an uninfected control (not recorded which). The chain couples TRBV7-2 to TRBJ2-1; D gene uncertain. The CDR3 DNA reads TGTGCCAGCAGCTTAGATTCTCACCGGAACAATGAGCAGTTCTTC. It is translated as CASSLDSHRNNEQFF. Based on the CDR3 plus reference TRBV7-2 and TRBJ2-1, the full variable domain is GAGVSQSPSNKVTEKGKDVELRCDPISGHTALYWYRQSLGQGLEFLIYFQGNSAPDKSGLPSDRFSAERTGGSVSTLTIQRTQQEDSAVYLCASSLDSHRNNEQFFGPGTRLTVL.